The sample holds a few counts of the clone carrying this T cell receptor beta chain. This entry belongs to a study of identifying expanded T cells in peripheral blood. The germline V gene has CDR1 SNHLY and CDR2 FYNNEI. Trimming cost V 4 bases and J 4 bases, with 19 bases left between them. The CDR3 totals 16 residues. Generated by immunoSEQ multiplex PCR, the TCRdb table keeps only in-frame clones and is missing some. Among tens of thousands of clones, around 89% were seen once, and the ten largest hold about 3%. J is TRBJ1-2 and V is TRBV2; possibly TRBD1 for D (6 bases). Input material: blood. The clonotype comes from a person aged 18 to 75 in good health. The DNA for the CDR3 is TGTGCCAGCAGTGCGGGCAATGTGGGGGCCTTCTATGGCTACACCTTC. This sequence encodes CASSAGNVGAFYGYTF.